This T cell receptor beta chain was recorded in a study of blood T cell repertoires in COVID-19. The overall study: PBMCs, B-cell-depleted T cells, or T cells provided the cDNA or gDNA that made up the material.

Data came from immunoSEQ multiplex PCR; TCRdb stores just in-frame clones and leaves some out. This table has around 300,000 clones, 85% appearing once. The CDR3 has 15 residues. The germline V gene has CDR1 SGHRS and CDR2 YFSETQ. V lost 7 bases and J 2 bases, leaving 16 bases between the germline ends. This rearrangement joins TRBV5-1 to TRBJ2-1; D is possibly TRBD2 (6 bases). This clonotype was obtained from a human donor in a cohort sampled during active COVID-19. Sequencing input: peripheral blood. CDR3 protein: CASALVAGTYNEQFF. For the CDR3, the DNA is TGCGCCAGCGCCCTGGTGGCGGGGACCTACAATGAGCAGTTCTTC. Using reference TRBV5-1 and TRBJ2-1 for the parts outside the CDR3, the full variable domain is KAGVTQTPRYLIKTRGQQVTLSCSPISGHRSVSWYQQTPGQGLQFLFEYFSETQRNKGNFPGRFSGRQFSNSRSEMNVSTLELGDSALYLCASALVAGTYNEQFFGPGTRLTVL.